Presented here are 28 T cell receptor beta chains from one specimen sequenced in a study of blood T cell repertoires in COVID-19 (dated by TCRdb to 2020 to 2021). The library came from the immunoSEQ multiplex PCR assay. Entries here come from immuneACCESS through TCRdb and include only in-frame sequences with V and J called. Some clones fail to appear in such tables; in the studies checked, an unresolved V gene covers under half of the shortfall, and the cause of the remainder is unknown. In all, the sample holds tens of thousands of clones, and about 80% of those were seen once. The ten largest clones take up 25% to 30% of the sample. The sample was peripheral blood. Receptors were obtained from a human donor in a cohort sampled during active COVID-19.

About this clone itself: The germline gene is not matched at one end of the junction; a read error may be the cause. The chain recombines TRBV5-1 with TRBJ1-2, with 9 bases that match TRBD1. Per germline, CDR1 SGHRS and CDR2 YFSETQ. CDR3 length: 16 amino acids. The CDR3 DNA follows: TGCGCCAGCAGCTCATCCTTGGTCCGGGACAGGGAAGCGTTATCCTTC. It codes for CASSSSLVRDREALSF.

The chain combines TRBV4-2 with TRBJ1-3; the D gene is possibly TRBD1 (6 bases). V was pared by 4 bases and J by 2 bases, with 15 bases between. Germline values: CDR1 LGHNA, CDR2 YNFKEQ. This CDR3 has 16 amino acids. The DNA for the CDR3 is TGTGCCAGCAGCCGAGAGGCACAGGGAACTGGAAACACCATATATTTT. It is translated as CASSREAQGTGNTIYF.

The V and J genes are TRBV13 and TRBJ2-2, with D possibly TRBD1 on 6 matching bases. The ends were cut back, 5 bases at V and 7 bases at J, with 14 bases in the middle. In germline, CDR1 is PRHDT, CDR2 FYEKMQ (reference sequence). The CDR3 is made up of 14 amino acids. CDR3 DNA sequence: TGTGCCAGCAGCCTCCGGGACAATGGCGGGGAGCTGTTTTTT. It encodes CASSLRDNGGELFF.

This clone was detected a few times. The rearrangement joins TRBV5-1 to TRBJ1-1; D might be TRBD1 (6 bases). The length of the CDR3 is 13 residues. Germline CDR1 reads SGHRS; CDR2 reads YFSETQ. Trimming stripped 4 bases from V and 5 bases from J, with 12 bases between. The CDR3 spells CASSPSDSTEAFF. In DNA form, the CDR3 reads TGCGCCAGCAGCCCGTCGGACAGTACTGAAGCTTTCTTT.

The chain combines TRBV5-1 with TRBJ1-1, with 7 bases lining up with TRBD1. There are 14 residues in the CDR3. V lost 5 bases and J lost 3; bases outside the gene matches: 7. Germline values: CDR1 SGHRS, CDR2 YFSETQ. Here the CDR3 reads CASSSWTGDTEAFF. The CDR3 coding sequence is TGCGCCAGCAGTTCCTGGACAGGCGACACTGAAGCTTTCTTT.

The chain joins TRBV5-4 to TRBJ2-3; TRBD1 is a possible D gene (6 bases). CDR3 size: 16 residues. The germline V gene encodes CDR1 SGHNT and CDR2 YYREEE (reference sequence). The V and J ends lost 0 bases and 0 bases respectively, with 11 bases between them. The CDR3 reads CASSLDRATSTDTQYF. DNA for the CDR3: TGTGCCAGCAGCTTGGACAGGGCAACTAGCACAGATACGCAGTATTTT.

The J gene is TRBJ2-1, the V gene TRBV5-1, with D perhaps TRBD2 (5 bases). The V end lost 4 bases, the J end lost 6 bases, and 17 bases lay between the germline ends. The CDR3 totals 15 residues. Germline V gene data show CDR1 as SGHRS and CDR2 as YFSETQ. The CDR3: CASSPNSIRGNEQFF. CDR3 nucleotides: TGCGCCAGCAGCCCCAACTCTATCCGGGGCAATGAGCAGTTCTTC.

The V call is TRBV9, the J call TRBJ2-2; possible D gene TRBD1, 5 bases. Trimming removed 0 bases at V and 6 bases at J, with 15 bases between. Germline-derived CDR1 and CDR2 are SGDLS and YYNGEE. This CDR3 spans 16 amino acids. Here the CDR3 reads CASSVEARVVAGELFF. The CDR3 nucleotides read TGTGCCAGCAGCGTAGAGGCCAGGGTGGTTGCCGGGGAGCTGTTTTTT.

This rearrangement joins TRBV6-6 to TRBJ1-2, with 9 bases identical to TRBD1. The J segment lost 6 bases and the V segment lost 6 bases, leaving 5 bases of the junction unmatched. Germline lookup yields CDR1 MNHNY and CDR2 SVGAGI (reference sequence). The CDR3 runs to 13 residues. The CDR3 is CASSRDRADGYTF. The CDR3, as DNA: TGTGCCAGCAGCCGGGACAGGGCAGATGGCTACACCTTC.

CDR3 amino acids: CAIRQGSNQPQHF. The CDR3 DNA reads as TGTGCCATTAGACAGGGTAGCAATCAGCCCCAGCATTTT. V gene TRBV10-3 combines with J gene TRBJ1-5, with 7 bases identical to TRBD1. Trimming removed 9 bases from V and 0 bases from J; junction bases left unmatched: 2. The CDR3 runs to 13 residues. CDR1 and CDR2 from the germline V gene are ENHRY and SYGVKD.

The V call is TRBV9, the J call TRBJ1-1; D is ambiguous. Per the germline V gene, CDR1 is SGDLS and CDR2 is YYNGEE. V dropped 2 bases and J dropped 0 bases, with 11 bases sitting between them. The CDR3 is 15 amino acids. The chain's CDR3 is CASSVFQEMNTEAFF. The CDR3 DNA follows: TGTGCCAGCAGCGTCTTCCAGGAAATGAACACTGAAGCTTTCTTT.

The chain combines TRBV25-1 with TRBJ1-6; D perhaps matches TRBD1 (5 bases). Germline values: CDR1 MGHDK, CDR2 SYGVNS. Between the trimmed V and J ends, which lost 4 bases and 8 bases, there was a span of 9 bases. The CDR3 runs to 13 residues. The CDR3 is CASSALQDSPLHF. CDR3 bases: TGTGCCAGCAGTGCACTACAGGATTCACCCCTCCACTTT.

The J gene is TRBJ1-6, the V gene TRBV4-1; a weak D match, TRBD1 (6 bases). Trimming shortened V by 2 bases and J by 9 bases, and 17 bases separated the two germline ends. This CDR3 comprises 16 residues. Germline V gene sequence: CDR1 MGHRA, CDR2 YSYEKL. CDR3: CASSQRTVLGSSPLHF. The CDR3, as DNA: TGCGCCAGCAGCCAAAGGACAGTTCTTGGGTCTTCACCCCTCCACTTT.

The chain uses TRBV4-2 and TRBJ2-1; 7 bases fit TRBD2. The CDR3 consists of 16 residues. With V trimmed by 0 bases and J by 4 bases, 6 bases remained unmatched. The germline V gene has CDR1 LGHNA and CDR2 YNFKEQ. CDR3 in DNA: TGTGCCAGCAGCCAAGAGGCCCAGCGGGGATACAATGAGCAGTTCTTC. It yields the protein CASSQEAQRGYNEQFF.

The gene calls are TRBV18 and TRBJ1-6; D is perhaps TRBD1 (5 bases). CDR3 length equals 16 residues. V was trimmed by 3 bases and J by 4 bases, leaving 13 bases between them. Germline V gives CDR1 KGHSH, CDR2 LQKENI. The CDR3 sequence: CASSPRSGVYNSPLHF. In DNA, the CDR3 is TGTGCCAGCTCACCGCGGTCGGGGGTGTATAATTCACCCCTCCACTTT.

The rearrangement joins TRBV10-3 to TRBJ1-3; tentatively, D is TRBD1 (5 bases). V was cut by 7 bases and J by 0 bases, with 16 bases left in between. The CDR3 contains 16 residues. The V gene's germline CDR1 is ENHRY and CDR2 SYGVKD. The CDR3 DNA reads as TGTGCCATCAAACCTCGGGACTTCTTCTCTGGAAACACCATATATTTT. Amino acids: CAIKPRDFFSGNTIYF.

The chain uses TRBV5-4 and TRBJ1-1, with D hard to call. Per the germline V gene, CDR1 is SGHNT and CDR2 is YYREEE (reference sequence). V lost 4 bases and J 0 bases, leaving 13 bases between the germline ends. The CDR3 is 15 amino acids. The CDR3 sequence: CASSPGGNLNTEAFF. The CDR3 nucleotides are TGTGCCAGCAGCCCGGGCGGGAACTTGAACACTGAAGCTTTCTTT.

V usage is TRBV2 and J usage is TRBJ1-2; maybe TRBD1 (5 bases). The V and J ends lost 5 bases and 8 bases respectively, with 12 bases between them. This CDR3 contains 12 residues. Germline loops: CDR1 SNHLY, CDR2 FYNNEI. CDR3 loop: CASSPDRGGYTF. In DNA form, the CDR3 reads TGTGCCAGCAGTCCCGACAGAGGAGGCTACACCTTC.

This clone was counted a single time. The chain uses TRBV4-3 and TRBJ1-4, with D uncertain. V lost 0 bases, J lost 1 base, and 3 bases lay in between. From germline, CDR1 is LGHNA and CDR2 YSLEER. This CDR3 has 14 residues. The CDR3 DNA reads as TGCGCCAGCAGCCAAGAACTAACTAATGAAAAACTGTTTTTT. Protein: CASSQELTNEKLFF.

This clone was seen just once. V and J are TRBV3-1 (or the pseudogene TRBV3-2) and TRBJ1-5, with D hard to call. The germline V and J ends were trimmed by 3 bases and 2 bases, with 11 bases remaining between them. In germline, CDR1 is LGHDT, CDR2 YNNKEL (reference sequence). The CDR3 is 15 amino acids. CDR3 nucleotide sequence: TGTGCCAGCAGCCAGACCAGGTCGGGCAATCAGCCCCAGCATTTT. The encoded protein is CASSQTRSGNQPQHF.

CDR3 region: CASSQEWSYEQYF. Written as DNA, the CDR3 is TGTGCCAGCAGCCAAGAATGGAGTTACGAGCAGTACTTC. The rearrangement uses TRBV14 and TRBJ2-7; D not resolved. Trimming left V 0 bases short and J 4 bases short, with 7 bases between. The germline CDR1 and CDR2 sequences are SGHDN and FVKESK. The length of the CDR3 is 13 residues. Drawing the rest from reference TRBV14 and TRBJ2-7, the complete variable domain is EAGVTQFPSHSVIEKGQTVTLRCDPISGHDNLYWYRRVMGKEIKFLLHFVKESKQDESGMPNNRFLAERTGGTYSTLKVQPAELEDSGVYFCASSQEWSYEQYFGPGTRLTVT.

The rearrangement uses TRBV5-1 and TRBJ2-3; weak D call: TRBD2 (6 bases). The V gene's germline CDR1 is SGHRS and CDR2 YFSETQ. Trimming left V 5 bases short and J 0 bases short, with 13 bases between. This CDR3 region has 15 residues. The chain's CDR3 is CASSLGEVSTDTQYF. The DNA for the CDR3 is TGCGCCAGCAGTCTGGGGGAGGTTAGCACAGATACGCAGTATTTT.

The chain carries TRBV5-1 and TRBJ2-7; 9 bases map to TRBD1. The CDR3 totals 16 residues. Germline V CDR1 and CDR2: SGHRS, YFSETQ. The trim removed 1 base at V and 0 bases at J, leaving 5 bases unmatched. The CDR3 loop is CASSLRGTGSSYEQYF. The CDR3 DNA reads TGCGCCAGCAGCTTGCGTGGGACAGGGAGCTCCTACGAGCAGTACTTC.

This chain connects TRBV13 to TRBJ2-3, with a weak D call TRBD2 (5 bases). Germline V gene lookup returns CDR1 PRHDT and CDR2 FYEKMQ (reference sequence). V lost 3 bases and J 0 bases, leaving 16 bases between the germline ends. The CDR3 contains 17 residues. CDR3 nucleotides: TGTGCCAGCAGCTTTTCGGGCCTGGGGAGTAGCACAGATACGCAGTATTTT. Its translation: CASSFSGLGSSTDTQYF.

This chain uses TRBV2 with TRBJ1-2; 9 positions agree with TRBD1. After removal of 6 bases from V and 6 bases from J, the junction contained 5 bases not matched to a gene. The germline V gene encodes CDR1 SNHLY and CDR2 FYNNEI. CDR3 length: 13 amino acids. CDR3 sequence reads: CASRGDRADGYTF. CDR3 in DNA: TGTGCCAGCAGGGGGGACAGGGCCGATGGCTACACCTTC.

V usage is TRBV7-9 and J usage is TRBJ2-3; possible D gene TRBD2, 5 bases. V dropped 1 base and J dropped 3 bases, with 11 bases sitting between them. CDR3 length: 15 residues. Germline V gives CDR1 SEHNR, CDR2 FQNEAQ (reference sequence). The CDR3 DNA sequence: TGTGCCAGCAGCTTAGGTAGCGTACCAACAGATACGCAGTATTTT. As protein: CASSLGSVPTDTQYF. Full variable domain (remainder filled in from reference TRBV7-9 and TRBJ2-3): DTGVSQNPRHKITKRGQNVTFRCDPISEHNRLYWYRQTLGQGPEFLTYFQNEAQLEKSRLLSDRFSAERPKGSFSTLEIQRTEQGDSAMYLCASSLGSVPTDTQYFGPGTRLTVL.

In its sample, this clone was seen a few times. The chain joins TRBV7-9 to TRBJ1-5, with TRBD1 identical over 11 bases. The CDR3 extends over 15 amino acids. Germline V gene sequence: CDR1 SEHNR, CDR2 FQNEAQ (reference sequence). The J segment lost 7 bases and the V segment lost 6 bases, leaving 8 bases of the junction unmatched. For the CDR3, the DNA is TGTGCCAGCAGTTCTGGACAGGGGGCAGGACAGCCCCAGCATTTT. Its translation is CASSSGQGAGQPQHF.

This rearrangement joins TRBV11-3 to TRBJ2-5; D possibly corresponds to TRBD1 (8 bases). This CDR3 region has 15 residues. V dropped 0 bases and J dropped 4 bases, with 12 bases sitting between them. CDR1 is SGHNT, CDR2 YENEEA, per germline. CDR3 DNA sequence: TGTGCCAGCAGCTTAGAGGGGGGGACAGGAGAGACCCAGTACTTC. Its protein is CASSLEGGTGETQYF.